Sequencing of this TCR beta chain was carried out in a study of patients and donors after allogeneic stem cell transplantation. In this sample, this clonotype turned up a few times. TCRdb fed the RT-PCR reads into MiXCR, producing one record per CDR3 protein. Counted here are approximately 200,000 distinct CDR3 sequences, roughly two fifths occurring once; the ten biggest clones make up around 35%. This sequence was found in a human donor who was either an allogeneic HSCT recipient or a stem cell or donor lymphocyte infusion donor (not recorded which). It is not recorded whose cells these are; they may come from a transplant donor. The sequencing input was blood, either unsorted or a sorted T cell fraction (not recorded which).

This CDR3 reads CASSLGLQWMDGYTF. In DNA form, the CDR3 reads TGTGCCAGCAGCTTAGGTCTTCAATGGATGGATGGCTACACCTTC. The chain uses TRBV7-9 and TRBJ1-2; no firm D call. This CDR3 spans 15 amino acids. Trimming pared 1 base from V and 6 bases from J, leaving 15 bases between. Germline CDR1 reads SEHNR; CDR2 reads FQNEAQ (reference sequence).